These T cell receptor beta chains were read from a single sample in a study of T cell responses to AZD1222 COVID-19 vaccine. The assay was immunoSEQ multiplex PCR, and TCRdb's table has in-frame clones only and misses some. Of 46,000 or so clones listed, 90% are singletons. The sequencing here drew on peripheral blood, taken 28 days after the second AZD1222 dose. The receptors were gathered from an adult who received the AZD1222 COVID-19 vaccine. The CDR3 runs from the conserved cysteine through the conserved F or W. The D gene is left open where the match is weak. Only some rows state a clone size, as once, few, many or a class for expanded clones.

>TRBV5-6|NA|TRBD2|TRBJ2-3
TGTGCCAGCAGTAGAACTAGCGGGGGGCCGGGCACAGATACGCAGTATTTT
CASSRTSGGPGTDTQYF
>TRBV6-2/TRBV6-3|NA|NA|TRBJ1-1
TGTGCCAGCAGTTACTCGCAGGTGAACACTGAAGCTTTCTTT
CASSYSQVNTEAFF
>TRBV19|NA|NA|TRBJ1-4
TGTGCCAGTAGTCCCTCAGGAGCAACTAATGAAAAACTGTTTTTT
CASSPSGATNEKLFF
>TRBV18|NA|TRBD2|TRBJ2-5
TGTGCCAGCTCATCTAATACCGGGACTAGCGGCTCCCAAGAGACCCAGTACTTC
CASSSNTGTSGSQETQYF
>TRBV6-5|NA|NA|TRBJ1-1
TGTGCCAGCAGGGGTCACAGGGATACTGAAGCTTTCTTT
CASRGHRDTEAFF
>TRBV21-1|NA|NA|TRBJ2-5
TGTGCCAGCAGCAAAGAGAGCAGGTTGGGGACGGAGACCCAGTACTTC
CASSKESRLGTETQYF
>TRBV7-9|NA|NA|TRBJ1-1
TGTGCCAGCAGCTTTGGCCGGAGTAACACTGAAGCTTTCTTT
CASSFGRSNTEAFF
>TRBV7-2|NA|TRBD2|TRBJ2-7
TGTGCCAGCCGCCCAGCTGTTGCGGGGGGGCGTTGGGAGCAGTACTTC
CASRPAVAGGRWEQYF
>TRBV7-2|NA|NA|TRBJ2-4
TGTGCCAGCAGCTCCTACAGGAGTGTCTCAGCCAAAAACATTCAGTACTTC
CASSSYRSVSAKNIQYF
>TRBV5-6|NA|TRBD1|TRBJ1-4
TGTGCCAGCAGCTTAAGCGACAGGGGGCGGGGTGAAAAACTGTTTTTT
CASSLSDRGRGEKLFF
>TRBV7-2|NA|NA|TRBJ2-5
TGTGCCAGCAGCTCTGGGCGGCTAGCTGGGACCCAGTACTTC
CASSSGRLAGTQYF
>TRBV19|NA|TRBD1|TRBJ1-4
TGTGCCAGTAGTATCCACGGCGGACAGGGGATTGCAACTAATGAAAAACTGTTTTTT
CASSIHGGQGIATNEKLFF
>TRBV5-1|NA|TRBD1|TRBJ1-1
TGCGCCAGCAGCCCAGGGGGCTCGGGCCCTGAAGCTTTCTTT
CASSPGGSGPEAFF
>TRBV9|NA|NA|TRBJ1-1
TGTGCCAGCAGCGTAGAGGCAGGGCTTTACAACACTGAAGCTTTCTTT
CASSVEAGLYNTEAFF
>TRBV11-3|NA|TRBD1|TRBJ2-7
TGTGCCAGCAGCCCAGGGACAGGGCCTTCCTACGAGCAGTACTTC
CASSPGTGPSYEQYF
>TRBV14|NA|TRBD2|TRBJ2-1
TGTGCCAGCAGCCAAGGTCGGGGTAGCGGGGCGGGGAATGAGCAGTTCTTC
CASSQGRGSGAGNEQFF
>TRBV6-5|once|NA|TRBJ2-5
TGTGCCAGCAAGGGGGGGGGCTACCACATGTACTTC
CASKGGGYHMYF
>TRBV7-2|NA|NA|TRBJ1-3
TGTGCCAGCAGCCCGCGACAAGGAAACACCATATATTTT
CASSPRQGNTIYF
>TRBV5-1|NA|NA|TRBJ2-1
TGCGCCAGCAGCTTGGTGGGGACGGTAAATGAGCAGTTCTTC
CASSLVGTVNEQFF
>TRBV7-7|NA|TRBD2|TRBJ2-3
TGTGCCAGCAGCGCGGGACTAGCGGGCACAGATACGCAGTATTTT
CASSAGLAGTDTQYF
>TRBV15|NA|NA|TRBJ1-4
TGTGCCACCACGCTAACCGACGGTCAGCCCACTAGGAAACTGTTTTTT
CATTLTDGQPTRKLFF
>TRBV10-2|NA|NA|TRBJ2-1
TGCGCCAGCAGTGGTGCAGGCAATGAGCAGTTCTTC
CASSGAGNEQFF
>TRBV5-1|NA|NA|TRBJ2-2
TGCGCCAGCAGCTTCGAGGGGATGGAGCTGTTTTTT
CASSFEGMELFF
>TRBV6-1|once|NA|TRBJ2-7
TGTGCCAGCAGTGAGACAGGCGGAGACTACGAGCAGTACTTC
CASSETGGDYEQYF
>TRBV19|NA|NA|TRBJ1-6
TGTGCCAGTAGTATGCCTGTCGGAATGGGGGATTCACCCCTCCACTTT
CASSMPVGMGDSPLHF
>TRBV6-1|NA|NA|TRBJ1-6
TGTGCCAGCAGTGACGCCGGAGGGGCTAATTCACCCCTCCACTTT
CASSDAGGANSPLHF
>TRBV18|NA|NA|TRBJ1-2
TGTGCCAGCTCACCGGAACAGGGCTACTATGGCTACACCTTC
CASSPEQGYYGYTF
>TRBV5-8|NA|NA|TRBJ1-2
TGTGCCAGCAGCTTAAAAGGCTACACCTTC
CASSLKGYTF
>TRBV3-1/TRBV3-2|once|NA|TRBJ1-2
TGTGCCAGCAGCACCCCAGGGGTCGTCTATGGCTACACCTTC
CASSTPGVVYGYTF
>TRBV7-9|NA|TRBD1|TRBJ1-4
TGTGCCAGCAGCTTAGGGGACAGGGGAGTAGAAAAACTGTTTTTT
CASSLGDRGVEKLFF
>TRBV5-4|NA|TRBD2|TRBJ2-5
TGTGCCAGCAGCGATGGGACTAGCGGGGGGGCCCAAGAGACCCAGTACTTC
CASSDGTSGGAQETQYF
>TRBV29-1|many|TRBD1|TRBJ2-5
TGCAGCGTTGAAGACTCGACAGGGCGACAAGAGACCCAGTACTTC
CSVEDSTGRQETQYF
>TRBV9|NA|TRBD1|TRBJ1-5
TGTGCCAGCAGCGGGGGACAGGGAAGCAATCAGCCCCAGCATTTT
CASSGGQGSNQPQHF
>TRBV29-1|once|TRBD1|TRBJ2-5
TGCAGCGCGGGGCACAGGGGGAAGACCCAGTACTTC
CSAGHRGKTQYF
>TRBV4-3|NA|TRBD1|TRBJ2-3
TGCGCCAGCAGCCAAGGGGTCAGGGGGCCTAATACGCAGTATTTT
CASSQGVRGPNTQYF
>TRBV12-3/TRBV12-4|NA|NA|TRBJ2-7
TGTGCCAGCAGTGGGTACTCCTACGAGCAGTACTTC
CASSGYSYEQYF
>TRBV6-1|NA|NA|TRBJ2-3
TGTGCCAGCAGTGATGGGCATCACGGGGATACGCAGTATTTT
CASSDGHHGDTQYF
>TRBV21-1|NA|NA|TRBJ2-3
TGTGCCAGCACCCGGGCGGGTAGCGGGGGGGCAGATACGCAGTATTTT
CASTRAGSGGADTQYF
>TRBV16|few|NA|TRBJ1-6
TGTGCCAGCAGCCAATTGACGTCGGGAGGGGTTTCACCCCTCCACTTT
CASSQLTSGGVSPLHF
>TRBV12-2|once|NA|TRBJ1-4
TGTGCAAGTCGTGATACAGGGATTTCGAATGAAAAACTGTTTTTT
CASRDTGISNEKLFF
>TRBV5-1|NA|TRBD2|TRBJ2-1
TGCGCCAGCAGTATAGCGGGGGGAAACTACAATGAGCAGTTCTTC
CASSIAGGNYNEQFF
>TRBV6-5|NA|NA|TRBJ2-7
TGTGCCAGCAGTTACCGACGGACGGGCGCCTACGAGCAGTACTTC
CASSYRRTGAYEQYF
>TRBV9|NA|NA|TRBJ1-2
TGTGCCAGCAGCGTGTCTCCCGGAGACTATGGCTACACCTTC
CASSVSPGDYGYTF
>TRBV5-6|NA|NA|TRBJ1-2
TGTGCCAGCAGCTTGGCGCTAGACAGTAACTATGGCTACACCTTC
CASSLALDSNYGYTF
>TRBV4-2|NA|NA|TRBJ1-4
TGTGCCAGCAGCCTTCAGACGGAAAAACTGTTTTTT
CASSLQTEKLFF
>TRBV7-2|NA|NA|TRBJ1-2
TGTGCCAGCAGCCTAGCGGTCCAGACGAACTATGGCTACACCTTC
CASSLAVQTNYGYTF
>TRBV30|once|TRBD1|TRBJ1-2
TGTGCCTGGACCCGACAGGGTATCGAATATGGCTACACCTTC
CAWTRQGIEYGYTF
>TRBV5-1|NA|NA|TRBJ1-1
TGCGCCAGCAGCTTGGAGGGTCATAACTTTGAAGCTTTCTTT
CASSLEGHNFEAFF
>TRBV5-6|NA|NA|TRBJ1-5
TGTGCCAGCAGCTTGGTGAATCAGCCCCAGCATTTT
CASSLVNQPQHF